The present entry profiles one T cell receptor (beta chain) with its context. The data were produced by immunoSEQ multiplex PCR, yet TCRdb's version contains in-frame clones alone and is incomplete. Seen here are tens of thousands of clones, 91% observed once, and the top ten hold 15% to 18%. This entry belongs to a study of control samples from healthy donors and cancer patients. The sequence derives from a man in his thirties or forties in good health. The sample taken for sequencing was blood.

The CDR3 coding sequence is TGTGCCATCAGTGGATCGGCGGGACAGGTTAGGGTCGCTGAAGCTTTCTTT. This sequence encodes CAISGSAGQVRVAEAFF. This chain uses TRBV10-3 with TRBJ1-1; TRBD1 aligns across 8 bases. The CDR3 extends over 17 amino acids. J was trimmed by 6 bases and V by 4 bases; bases with no gene match: 16. Germline V gene data show CDR1 as ENHRY and CDR2 as SYGVKD.